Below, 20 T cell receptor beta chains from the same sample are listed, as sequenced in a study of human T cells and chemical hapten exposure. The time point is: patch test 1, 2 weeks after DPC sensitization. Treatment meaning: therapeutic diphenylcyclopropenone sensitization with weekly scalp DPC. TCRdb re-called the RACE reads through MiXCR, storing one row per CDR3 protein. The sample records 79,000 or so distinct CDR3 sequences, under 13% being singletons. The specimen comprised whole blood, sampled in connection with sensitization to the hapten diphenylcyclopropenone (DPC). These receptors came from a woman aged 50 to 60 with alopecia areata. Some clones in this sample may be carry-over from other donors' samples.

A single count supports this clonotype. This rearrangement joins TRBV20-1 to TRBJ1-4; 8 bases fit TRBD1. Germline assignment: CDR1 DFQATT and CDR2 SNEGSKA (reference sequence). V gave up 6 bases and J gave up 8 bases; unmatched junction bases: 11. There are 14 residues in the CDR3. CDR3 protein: CSAFPAPGGEKLFF. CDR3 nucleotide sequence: TGCAGTGCCTTTCCGGCCCCAGGGGGCGAAAAACTGTTTTTT.

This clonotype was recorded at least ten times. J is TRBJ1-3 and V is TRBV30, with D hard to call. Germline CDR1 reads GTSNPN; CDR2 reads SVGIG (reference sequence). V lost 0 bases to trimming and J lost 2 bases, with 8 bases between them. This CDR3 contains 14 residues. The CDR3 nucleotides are TGTGCCTGGAGTGTACAGCGTACTGGAAACACCATATATTTT. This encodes CAWSVQRTGNTIYF.

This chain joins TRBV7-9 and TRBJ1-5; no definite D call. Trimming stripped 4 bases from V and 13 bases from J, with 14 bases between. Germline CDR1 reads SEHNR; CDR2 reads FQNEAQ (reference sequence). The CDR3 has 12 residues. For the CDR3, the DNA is TGTGCCAGCAGCTCCTCATCCCACGGACAGCATTTT. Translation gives CASSSSSHGQHF. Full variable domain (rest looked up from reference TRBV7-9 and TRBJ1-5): DTGVSQNPRHKITKRGQNVTFRCDPISEHNRLYWYRQTLGQGPEFLTYFQNEAQLEKSRLLSDRFSAERPKGSFSTLEIQRTEQGDSAMYLCASSSSSHGQHFGDGTRLSIL.

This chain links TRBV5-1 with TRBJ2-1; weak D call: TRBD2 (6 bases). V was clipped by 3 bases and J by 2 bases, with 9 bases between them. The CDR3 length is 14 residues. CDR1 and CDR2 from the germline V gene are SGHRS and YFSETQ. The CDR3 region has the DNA TGCGCCAGCAGCTCGACTAGAACCTACAATGAGCAGTTCTTC. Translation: CASSSTRTYNEQFF.

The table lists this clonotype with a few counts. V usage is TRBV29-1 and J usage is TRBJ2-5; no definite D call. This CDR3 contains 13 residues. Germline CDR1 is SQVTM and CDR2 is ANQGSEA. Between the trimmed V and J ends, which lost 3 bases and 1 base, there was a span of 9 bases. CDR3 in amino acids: CSVDWQAQETQYF. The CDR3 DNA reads TGCAGCGTTGATTGGCAGGCCCAAGAGACCCAGTACTTC.

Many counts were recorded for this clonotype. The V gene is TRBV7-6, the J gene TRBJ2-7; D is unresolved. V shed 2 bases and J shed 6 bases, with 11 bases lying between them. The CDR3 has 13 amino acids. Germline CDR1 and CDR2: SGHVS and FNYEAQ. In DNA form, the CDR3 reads TGTGCCAGCAGCTTAAAGGAGTCTAGCGAGCAGTACTTC. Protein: CASSLKESSEQYF.

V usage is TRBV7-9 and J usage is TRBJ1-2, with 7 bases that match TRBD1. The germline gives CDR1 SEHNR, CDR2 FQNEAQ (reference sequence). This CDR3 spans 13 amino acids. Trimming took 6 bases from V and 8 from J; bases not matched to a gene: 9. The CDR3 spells CASSQEQGRGYTF. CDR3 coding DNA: TGTGCCAGCAGTCAAGAACAGGGGAGAGGCTACACCTTC.

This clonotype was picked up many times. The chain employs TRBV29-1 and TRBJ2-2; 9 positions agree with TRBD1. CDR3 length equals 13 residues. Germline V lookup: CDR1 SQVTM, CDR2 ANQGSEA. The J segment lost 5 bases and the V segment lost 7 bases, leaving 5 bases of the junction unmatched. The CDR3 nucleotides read TGCAGCGCAAACAGGGGGCGGACCGGGGAGCTGTTTTTT. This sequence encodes CSANRGRTGELFF.

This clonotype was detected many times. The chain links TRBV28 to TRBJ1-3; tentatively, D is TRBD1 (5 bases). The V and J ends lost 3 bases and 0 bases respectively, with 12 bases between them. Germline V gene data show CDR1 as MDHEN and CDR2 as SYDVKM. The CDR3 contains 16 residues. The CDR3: CASSFEGINSGNTIYF. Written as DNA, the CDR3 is TGTGCCAGCAGTTTTGAGGGGATAAACTCTGGAAACACCATATATTTT.

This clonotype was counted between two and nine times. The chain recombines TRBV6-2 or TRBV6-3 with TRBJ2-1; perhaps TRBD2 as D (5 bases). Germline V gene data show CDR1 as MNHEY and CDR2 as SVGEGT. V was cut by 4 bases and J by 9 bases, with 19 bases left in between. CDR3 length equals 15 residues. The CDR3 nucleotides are TGTGCCAGCAGTTCGCTTCCGTGGGCGGGTACTGAGCAGTTCTTC. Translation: CASSSLPWAGTEQFF.

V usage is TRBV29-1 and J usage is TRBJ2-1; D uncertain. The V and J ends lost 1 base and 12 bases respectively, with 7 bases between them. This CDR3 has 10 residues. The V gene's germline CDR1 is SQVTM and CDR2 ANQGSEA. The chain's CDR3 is CSVEVVWQFF. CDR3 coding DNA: TGCAGCGTTGAAGTGGTATGGCAGTTCTTC.

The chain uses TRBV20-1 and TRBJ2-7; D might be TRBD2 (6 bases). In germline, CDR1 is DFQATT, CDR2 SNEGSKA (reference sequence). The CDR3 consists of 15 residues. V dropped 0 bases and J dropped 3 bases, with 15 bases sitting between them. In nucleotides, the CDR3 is TGCAGTGCTAGAGATGGATCTAGCGCGCGCTACGAGCAGTACTTC. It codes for CSARDGSSARYEQYF.

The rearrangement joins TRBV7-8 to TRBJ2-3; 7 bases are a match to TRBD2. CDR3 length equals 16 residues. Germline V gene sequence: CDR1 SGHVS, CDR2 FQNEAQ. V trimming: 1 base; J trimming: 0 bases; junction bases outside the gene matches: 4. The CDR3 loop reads CASSLVFGGSTDTQYF. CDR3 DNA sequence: TGTGCCAGCAGCTTAGTGTTCGGGGGGAGCACAGATACGCAGTATTTT.

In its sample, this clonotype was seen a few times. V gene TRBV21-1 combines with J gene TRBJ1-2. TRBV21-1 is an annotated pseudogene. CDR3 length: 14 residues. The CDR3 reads CAIKLGRIDYGYTF. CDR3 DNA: TGTGCCATTAAACTAGGCAGGATCGACTATGGCTACACCTTC.

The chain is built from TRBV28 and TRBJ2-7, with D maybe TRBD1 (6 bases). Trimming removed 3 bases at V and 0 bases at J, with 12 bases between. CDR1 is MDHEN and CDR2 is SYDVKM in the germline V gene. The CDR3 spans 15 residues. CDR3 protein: CASSFLGQSSYEQYF. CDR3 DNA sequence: TGTGCCAGCAGTTTTCTAGGACAGTCCTCCTACGAGCAGTACTTC.

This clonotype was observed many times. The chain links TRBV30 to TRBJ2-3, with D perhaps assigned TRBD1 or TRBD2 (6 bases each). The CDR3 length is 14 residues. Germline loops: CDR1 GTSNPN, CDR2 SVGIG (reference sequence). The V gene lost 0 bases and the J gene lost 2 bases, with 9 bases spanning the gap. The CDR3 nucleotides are TGTGCCTGGAGTGTAGGGGGGCACACAGATACGCAGTATTTT. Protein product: CAWSVGGHTDTQYF.

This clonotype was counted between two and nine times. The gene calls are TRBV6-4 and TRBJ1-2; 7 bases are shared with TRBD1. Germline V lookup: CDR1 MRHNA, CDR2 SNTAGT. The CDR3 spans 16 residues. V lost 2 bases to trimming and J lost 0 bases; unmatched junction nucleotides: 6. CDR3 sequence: CASSDGRDSPNYGYTF. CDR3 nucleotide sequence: TGTGCCAGCAGTGACGGTAGGGACAGTCCTAACTATGGCTACACCTTC.

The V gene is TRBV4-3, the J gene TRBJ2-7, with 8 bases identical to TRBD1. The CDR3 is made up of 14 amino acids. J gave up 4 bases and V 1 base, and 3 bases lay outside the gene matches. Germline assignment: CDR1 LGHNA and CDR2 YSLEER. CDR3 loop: CASSQADRAYEQYF. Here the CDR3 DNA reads TGCGCCAGCAGCCAAGCGGACAGGGCATACGAGCAGTACTTC.

Written as DNA, the CDR3 is TGTGCCAGCAGCACGCAGAGGGGGGCGGCCTCCTATAATTCACCCCTCCACTTT. This gives the protein CASSTQRGAASYNSPLHF. The chain links TRBV7-2 to TRBJ1-6; weak D call: TRBD1 (6 bases). V lost 5 bases, J lost 0 bases, and 17 bases lay in between. CDR3 length equals 18 residues. In germline, CDR1 is SGHTA, CDR2 FQGNSA.

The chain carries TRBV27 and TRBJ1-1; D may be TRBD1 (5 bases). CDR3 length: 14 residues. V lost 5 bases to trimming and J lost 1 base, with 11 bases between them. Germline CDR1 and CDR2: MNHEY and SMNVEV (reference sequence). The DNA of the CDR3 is TGTGCCAGCAGTCGGACATCGGCGAACACTGAAGCTTTCTTT. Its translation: CASSRTSANTEAFF.